This TCR beta chain was recorded in a study of T cell changes during pregnancy in multiple sclerosis. Germline lookup yields CDR1 MDHEN and CDR2 SYDVKM. This CDR3 spans 15 amino acids. J lost 5 bases, V lost 6 bases, and 12 bases had no gene match. Generated by immunoSEQ multiplex PCR, the TCRdb table keeps only in-frame clones and is missing some. The top ten hold roughly 1.2% of the sample, which has roughly 43,000 clones, roughly nine tenths seen once. The chain couples TRBV28 to TRBJ2-7, with 8 nucleotides matching TRBD2. The material was CD4+ T cells from peripheral blood mononuclear cells, obtained after pregnancy. The clonotype comes from a female donor with multiple sclerosis, enrolled in a pregnancy study. The CDR3 DNA is TGTGCCAGCAGAGTTCCCGGGGGGGCTAGGGACGAGCAGTACTTC. Translation: CASRVPGGARDEQYF.